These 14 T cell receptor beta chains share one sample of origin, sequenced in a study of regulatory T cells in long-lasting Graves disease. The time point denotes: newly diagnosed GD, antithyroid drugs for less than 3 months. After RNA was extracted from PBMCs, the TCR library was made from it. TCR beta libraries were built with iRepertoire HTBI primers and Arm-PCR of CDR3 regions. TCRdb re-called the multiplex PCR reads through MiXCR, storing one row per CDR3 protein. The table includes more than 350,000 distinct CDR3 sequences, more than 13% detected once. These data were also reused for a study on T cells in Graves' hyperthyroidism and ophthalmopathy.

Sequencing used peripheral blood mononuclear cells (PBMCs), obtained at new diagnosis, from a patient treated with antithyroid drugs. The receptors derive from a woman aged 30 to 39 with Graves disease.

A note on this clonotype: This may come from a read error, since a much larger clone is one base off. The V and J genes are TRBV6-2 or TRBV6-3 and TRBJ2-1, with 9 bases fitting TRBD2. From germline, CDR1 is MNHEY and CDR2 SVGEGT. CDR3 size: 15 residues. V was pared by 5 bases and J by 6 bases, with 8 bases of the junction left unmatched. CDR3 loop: CASSAPSGTSNEQFF. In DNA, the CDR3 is TGTGCCAGCAGTGCCCCTAGCGGGACCTCCAATGAGCAGTTCTTC.

The CDR3 spells CASSLQPGLNTQYF. CDR3 coding DNA: TGTGCCAGCAGCTTACAACCCGGTTTGAATACGCAGTATTTT. J is TRBJ2-3 and V is TRBV11-2; D is undetermined. Germline CDR1 reads SGHAT; CDR2 reads FQNNGV. The CDR3 consists of 14 residues. Deletions cut 2 bases from V and 7 bases from J, with 13 bases between.

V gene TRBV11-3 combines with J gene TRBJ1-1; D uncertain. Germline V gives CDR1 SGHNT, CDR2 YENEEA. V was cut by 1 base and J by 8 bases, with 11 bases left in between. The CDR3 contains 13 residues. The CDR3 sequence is CASSLGIVGEAFF. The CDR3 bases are TGTGCCAGCAGCTTAGGGATCGTGGGAGAAGCTTTCTTT.

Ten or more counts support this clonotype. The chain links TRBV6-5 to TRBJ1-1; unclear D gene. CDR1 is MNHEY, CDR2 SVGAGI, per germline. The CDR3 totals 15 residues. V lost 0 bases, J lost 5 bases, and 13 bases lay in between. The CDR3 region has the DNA TGTGCCAGCAGTTACTCGGCAGGTCCTAGGACTGAAGCTTTCTTT. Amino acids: CASSYSAGPRTEAFF.

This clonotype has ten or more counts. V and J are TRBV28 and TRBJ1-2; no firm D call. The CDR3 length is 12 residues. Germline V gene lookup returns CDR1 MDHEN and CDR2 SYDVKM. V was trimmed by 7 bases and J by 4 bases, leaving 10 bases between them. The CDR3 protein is CASNFASYGYTF. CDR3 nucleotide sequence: TGTGCCAGCAATTTCGCGTCCTATGGCTACACCTTC.

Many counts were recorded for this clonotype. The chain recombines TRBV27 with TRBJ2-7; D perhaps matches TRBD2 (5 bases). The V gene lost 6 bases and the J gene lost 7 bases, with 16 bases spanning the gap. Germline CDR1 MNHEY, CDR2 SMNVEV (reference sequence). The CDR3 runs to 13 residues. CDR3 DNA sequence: TGTGCCAGCAGCCCCCAAGTTAGCGCGGAGCAGTACTTC. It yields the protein CASSPQVSAEQYF.

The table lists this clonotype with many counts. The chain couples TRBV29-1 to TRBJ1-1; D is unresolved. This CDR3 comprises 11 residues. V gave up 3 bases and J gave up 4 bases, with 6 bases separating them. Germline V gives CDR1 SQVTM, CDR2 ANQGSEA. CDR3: CSVESTTEAFF. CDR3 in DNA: TGCAGCGTTGAGTCCACCACTGAAGCTTTCTTT.

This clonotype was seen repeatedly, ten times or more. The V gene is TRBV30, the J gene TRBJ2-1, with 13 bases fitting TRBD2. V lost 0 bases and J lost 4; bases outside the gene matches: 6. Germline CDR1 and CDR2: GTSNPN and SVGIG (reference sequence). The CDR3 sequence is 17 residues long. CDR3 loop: CAWSVYRTSGSYNEQFF. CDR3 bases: TGTGCCTGGAGTGTTTACCGGACTAGCGGGAGTTACAATGAGCAGTTCTTC.

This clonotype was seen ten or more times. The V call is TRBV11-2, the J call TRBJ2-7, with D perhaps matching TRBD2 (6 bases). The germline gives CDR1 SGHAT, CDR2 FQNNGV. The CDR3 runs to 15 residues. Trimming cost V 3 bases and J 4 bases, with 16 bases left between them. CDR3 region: CASSFSGTRTYEQYF. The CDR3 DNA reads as TGTGCCAGCAGCTTTTCCGGGACTCGAACTTACGAGCAGTACTTC.

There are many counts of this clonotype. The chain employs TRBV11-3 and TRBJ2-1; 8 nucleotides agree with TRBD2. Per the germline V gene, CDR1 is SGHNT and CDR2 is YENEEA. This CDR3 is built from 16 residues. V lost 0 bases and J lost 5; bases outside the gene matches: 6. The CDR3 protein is CASSLDLTSVHNEQFF. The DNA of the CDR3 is TGTGCCAGCAGCTTAGATCTGACTAGCGTCCACAATGAGCAGTTCTTC.

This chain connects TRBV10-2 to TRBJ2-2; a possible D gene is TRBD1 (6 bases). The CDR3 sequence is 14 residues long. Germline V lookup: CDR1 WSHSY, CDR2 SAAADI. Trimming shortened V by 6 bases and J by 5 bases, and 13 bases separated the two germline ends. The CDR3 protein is CASRQTGFTGELFF. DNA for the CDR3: TGCGCCAGCAGACAAACAGGGTTTACCGGGGAGCTGTTTTTT.

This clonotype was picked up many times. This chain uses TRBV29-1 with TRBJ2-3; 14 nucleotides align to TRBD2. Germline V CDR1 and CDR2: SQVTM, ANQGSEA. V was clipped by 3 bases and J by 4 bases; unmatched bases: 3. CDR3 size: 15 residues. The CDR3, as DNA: TGCAGCGTTGATGGACTAGCGGGAGGTTCAGATACGCAGTATTTT. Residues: CSVDGLAGGSDTQYF.

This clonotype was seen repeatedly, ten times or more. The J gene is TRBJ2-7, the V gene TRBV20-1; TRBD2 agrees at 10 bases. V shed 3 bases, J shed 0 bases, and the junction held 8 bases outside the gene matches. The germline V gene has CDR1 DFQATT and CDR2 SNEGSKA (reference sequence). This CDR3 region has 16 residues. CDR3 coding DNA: TGCAGTGCTAGTTACCTAGCGGGAGTGCTCTCCTACGAGCAGTACTTC. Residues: CSASYLAGVLSYEQYF.

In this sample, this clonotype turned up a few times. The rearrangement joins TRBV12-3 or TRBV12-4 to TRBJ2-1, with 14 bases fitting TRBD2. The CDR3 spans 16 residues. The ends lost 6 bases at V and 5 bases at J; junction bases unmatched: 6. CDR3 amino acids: CASSPMGLAGDNEQFF. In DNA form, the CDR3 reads TGTGCCAGCAGCCCCATGGGACTAGCGGGAGACAATGAGCAGTTCTTC.